The entry below gives a single T cell receptor beta chain sequence along with its context. Assay: immunoSEQ multiplex PCR; the TCRdb copy retains only in-frame clones and omits some. The repertoire holds about 33,000 clones, approximately 86% seen once, with around 5% in the top ten. This record belongs to a study of a mutant IDH1 vaccine in newly diagnosed glioma. About the study: Former treatment meant radiotherapy, temozolomide, or both; the majority had gotten both.

CDR3 size: 16 residues. The V and J ends lost 2 bases and 0 bases respectively, with 13 bases between them. Looked up from germline, CDR1 is WSHSY and CDR2 is SAAADI. Described time point: baseline, week 1 (first vaccination visit). The treatment: pre-vaccination baseline after standard-of-care therapy. There were new WHO grade 3 or 4 astrocytomas in the donors, and these were IDH1-mutant and ATRX-lost. The genes are TRBV10-2 and TRBJ1-1; weak D call: TRBD1 (5 bases). The sequence was obtained from a woman aged 40-49 years with glioma. The specimen was PBMCs, collected from a glioma patient treated with radiotherapy, temozolomide or both. DNA for the CDR3: TGCGCCAGCAGTGAGATCCAGGGTTTAGTGAACACTGAAGCTTTCTTT. This codes for CASSEIQGLVNTEAFF.